Reported below is one T cell receptor (beta chain). Its target is not known. This CDR3 has 13 residues. Germline CDR1 MNHNY, CDR2 SVGAGI (reference sequence). The J segment lost 0 bases and the V segment lost 7 bases, leaving 3 bases of the junction unmatched. A J-beta primer mix and a sample-barcoded 5' primer were used in a second PCR of roughly 6 to 11 cycles. Every sample produced at least 3 million CDR3-containing paired-end reads. A single record per CDR3 protein comes from TCRdb applying MiXCR to the 5' RACE reads. The data contain hundreds of thousands of distinct CDR3 sequences, 27% of them singletons. This sample is part of a study of blood T cells in healthy people across ages. Points from the study as a whole: TCR beta diversity tracked closely with naive T cell percentage.

The same sample was also used in a study of T cells of mothers and their children. That paper adds: Donation involved three healthy Caucasian mothers and the six children that they had. Compared with unrelated pairs, related mother-child pairs had slightly higher, non-significant overlap.

This sequence was found in a boy between 2 and 10 years old in good health. The chain has TRBV6-6 and TRBJ2-7, with 7 bases lining up with TRBD2. The source material was blood. CDR3 nucleotides: TGTGCCAGCACCCTAGCGGACTCCTACGAGCAGTACTTC. It is translated as CASTLADSYEQYF.